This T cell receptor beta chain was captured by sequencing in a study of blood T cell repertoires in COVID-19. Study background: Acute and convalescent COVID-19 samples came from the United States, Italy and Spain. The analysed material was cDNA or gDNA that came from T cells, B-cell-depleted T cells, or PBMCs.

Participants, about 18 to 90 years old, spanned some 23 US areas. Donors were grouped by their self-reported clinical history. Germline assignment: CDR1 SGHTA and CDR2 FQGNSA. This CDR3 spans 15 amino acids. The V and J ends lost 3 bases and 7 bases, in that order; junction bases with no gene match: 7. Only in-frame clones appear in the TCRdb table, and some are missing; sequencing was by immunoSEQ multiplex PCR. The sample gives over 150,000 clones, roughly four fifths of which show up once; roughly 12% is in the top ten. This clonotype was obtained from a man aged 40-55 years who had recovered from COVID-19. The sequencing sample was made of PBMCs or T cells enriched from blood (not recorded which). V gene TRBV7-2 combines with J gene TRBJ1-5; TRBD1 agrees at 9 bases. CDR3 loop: CASSLITGGRQPQHF. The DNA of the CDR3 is TGTGCCAGCAGCTTGATTACAGGGGGCCGACAGCCCCAGCATTTT.